Listed below are T cell receptor beta chains from one sample, sequenced in a study of OX40 agonist ivuxolimab in advanced cancers. The repertoire was sequenced with immunoSEQ multiplex PCR; TCRdb's copy has only in-frame clones and lacks some. The sample contains about 35,000 clones, roughly 80% of which appear only once. Here the sequenced sample was CD4+ or CD8+ T cells sorted from blood, taken in a trial of the OX40 agonist ivuxolimab. The receptors come from an adult with an advanced solid tumor such as melanoma, head and neck, liver or kidney cancer. Each CDR3 is given with its conserved first and last residue. A D gene is named only where the DNA matches it firmly. A row's size may be missing; if present it is once, few, many or a size class.

TRBV7-9	TRBJ2-5	NA	NA	CASSLLGFSQETQYF	TGTGCCAGCAGCTTATTGGGGTTTTCCCAAGAGACCCAGTACTTC
TRBV27	TRBJ1-2	NA	few	CASSPGQVPNYGYTF	TGTGCCAGCAGTCCCGGGCAGGTCCCTAACTATGGCTACACCTTC
TRBV27	TRBJ1-6	NA	NA	CASSLYWDTYSNSPLHF	TGTGCCAGCAGTTTATATTGGGACACGTATTCCAATTCACCCCTCCACTTT
TRBV27	TRBJ2-1	TRBD2	NA	CASSLYGGASDNEQFF	TGTGCCAGCAGTTTATACGGGGGGGCCTCCGATAATGAGCAGTTCTTC
TRBV28	TRBJ2-7	NA	NA	CASSFSRQSSYEQYF	TGTGCCAGCAGTTTTTCCCGACAGAGCTCCTACGAGCAGTACTTC
TRBV27	TRBJ2-1	NA	NA	CASRAGTEYNEQFF	TGTGCCAGCAGAGCCGGGACTGAATACAATGAGCAGTTCTTC
TRBV13	TRBJ2-1	TRBD2	few	CASSTWTSSIVGEQFF	TGTGCCAGCAGCACCTGGACTAGCTCTATAGTAGGTGAGCAGTTCTTC
TRBV7-3	TRBJ1-1	NA	NA	CASSHGGANTEAFF	TGTGCCAGCAGCCATGGGGGGGCCAACACTGAAGCTTTCTTT
TRBV2	TRBJ2-6	NA	once	CASSAPVLGANVLTF	TGTGCCAGCAGTGCCCCGGTACTTGGGGCCAACGTCCTGACTTTC
TRBV19	TRBJ1-5	NA	NA	CASSWDGSNQPQHF	TGTGCCAGTAGTTGGGATGGGAGCAATCAGCCCCAGCATTTT
TRBV7-9	TRBJ2-4	TRBD1	NA	CASSPRTGLNIQYF	TGTGCCAGCAGCCCACGGACAGGCTTGAACATTCAGTACTTC
TRBV9	TRBJ1-2	TRBD1	NA	CASSAGQGGYGYTF	TGTGCCAGCAGCGCAGGACAGGGGGGCTATGGCTACACCTTC
TRBV4-1	TRBJ2-1	TRBD1	NA	CASSLYPGQGNEQFF	TGCGCCAGCAGCCTATACCCGGGACAGGGCAATGAGCAGTTCTTC
TRBV18	TRBJ2-7	TRBD1	NA	CASSPGDRAYEQYF	TGTGCCAGCTCACCCGGGGACAGAGCCTACGAGCAGTACTTC
TRBV9	TRBJ2-3	NA	NA	CASSVAGGGTDTQYF	TGTGCCAGCAGCGTAGCGGGGGGCGGCACAGATACGCAGTATTTT
TRBV28	TRBJ2-7	NA	once	CASSLYGGSEQYF	TGTGCCAGCAGTCTCTATGGGGGGAGCGAGCAGTACTTC
TRBV9	TRBJ1-3	NA	NA	CASSVDRTYSGNTIYF	TGTGCCAGCAGCGTAGACAGGACATACTCTGGAAACACCATATATTTT
TRBV5-4	TRBJ1-3	TRBD1	NA	CASSLATGTGPRVSGNTIYF	TGTGCCAGCAGCTTGGCAACCGGGACAGGGCCCCGAGTCTCTGGAAACACCATATATTTT
TRBV13	TRBJ2-7	TRBD1	NA	CASSPDRAWGSYEQYF	TGTGCCAGCAGCCCGGACAGGGCTTGGGGTTCCTACGAGCAGTACTTC
TRBV28	TRBJ2-6	NA	NA	CASSFESGANVLTF	TGTGCCAGCAGTTTCGAGTCTGGGGCCAACGTCCTGACTTTC
TRBV6-6	TRBJ2-2	NA	NA	CASSVQANTGELFF	TGTGCCAGCAGTGTCCAGGCGAACACCGGGGAGCTGTTTTTT
TRBV27	TRBJ1-2	TRBD1	NA	CASSASPGQGGYTF	TGTGCCAGCAGTGCCTCTCCGGGACAGGGTGGCTACACCTTC
TRBV14	TRBJ2-1	TRBD2	NA	CASSRFYSGSGNEQFF	TGTGCCAGCAGCCGCTTCTATAGCGGGAGCGGGAATGAGCAGTTCTTC
TRBV9	TRBJ2-1	TRBD1	once	CASSAEDRGYNEQFF	TGTGCCAGCAGCGCTGAGGACAGGGGCTACAATGAGCAGTTCTTC
TRBV5-1	TRBJ2-1	NA	NA	CASSSGVGEQFF	TGCGCCAGCAGCTCTGGAGTCGGTGAGCAGTTCTTC
TRBV2	TRBJ1-5	TRBD1	NA	CASSAGTGYIQPQHF	TGTGCCAGCAGCGCCGGGACAGGGTATATTCAGCCCCAGCATTTT
TRBV7-3	TRBJ2-3	TRBD2	medium-sized	CASSLTSGGADTQYF	TGTGCCAGCAGCTTAACTAGCGGGGGGGCGGATACGCAGTATTTT
TRBV4-1	TRBJ2-3	TRBD1	once	CASSLMTGTDTQYF	TGCGCCAGCAGTTTAATGACAGGGACAGATACGCAGTATTTT
TRBV4-3	TRBJ2-1	TRBD1	NA	CASSPGRGLYNEQFF	TGCGCCAGCAGCCCTGGTAGGGGGCTCTACAATGAGCAGTTCTTC
TRBV10-3	TRBJ2-1	NA	NA	CAIRPQEGNYNEQFF	TGTGCCATCAGACCCCAAGAGGGCAATTACAATGAGCAGTTCTTC
TRBV27	TRBJ2-5	NA	NA	CASSFSRLGETQYF	TGTGCCAGCAGTTTTTCCAGGTTGGGAGAGACCCAGTACTTC
TRBV19	TRBJ2-1	NA	NA	CASAEDSSSYNEQFF	TGTGCCAGCGCGGAAGACAGTTCCTCCTACAATGAGCAGTTCTTC
TRBV19	TRBJ1-1	NA	once	CASSIGNTEAFF	TGTGCCAGTAGTATAGGAAACACTGAAGCTTTCTTT
TRBV27	TRBJ2-7	NA	NA	CASLPVGRGSSYEQYF	TGTGCCAGCCTTCCCGTTGGCAGGGGTAGTTCCTACGAGCAGTACTTC
TRBV9	TRBJ2-2	TRBD2	NA	CASSPRLAGGQNTGELFF	TGTGCCAGCAGCCCCCGACTAGCGGGGGGCCAGAACACCGGGGAGCTGTTTTTT
TRBV28	TRBJ2-7	NA	NA	CASSFTGGYEQYF	TGTGCCAGCAGTTTCACCGGGGGCTACGAGCAGTACTTC
TRBV19	TRBJ2-7	TRBD2	NA	CASSDPTSGTYEQYF	TGTGCCAGTAGTGATCCGACTAGCGGGACCTACGAGCAGTACTTC
TRBV7-2	TRBJ2-1	NA	NA	CASSVLLATKHNEQFF	TGTGCCAGCAGCGTTCTCCTCGCGACTAAGCACAATGAGCAGTTCTTC
TRBV7-2	TRBJ2-2	NA	NA	CASTDRLGGGGNTGELFF	TGTGCCAGCACTGACCGGCTGGGGGGCGGGGGAAACACCGGGGAGCTGTTTTTT
TRBV28	TRBJ1-5	TRBD1	NA	CASSLFLGQGNQPQHF	TGTGCCAGCAGTTTATTCCTGGGACAGGGCAATCAGCCCCAGCATTTT
TRBV27	TRBJ2-3	TRBD2	NA	CASSPGLADTGTDTQYF	TGTGCCAGCAGTCCGGGACTAGCAGACACGGGCACAGATACGCAGTATTTT
TRBV2	TRBJ1-1	NA	few	CASSLGLNTEAFF	TGTGCCAGCAGTCTCGGACTCAACACTGAAGCTTTCTTT
TRBV5-5	TRBJ1-2	NA	NA	CASSPLWTDPNYGYTF	TGTGCCAGCAGCCCATTATGGACAGATCCTAACTATGGCTACACCTTC
TRBV29-1	TRBJ2-3	TRBD2	NA	CSVEVPSGSRTDTQYF	TGCAGCGTTGAAGTCCCTAGCGGGAGCCGCACAGATACGCAGTATTTT
TRBV27	TRBJ2-7	TRBD2	NA	CASRGLAGSTYEQYF	TGTGCCAGCAGAGGACTAGCGGGATCTACCTACGAGCAGTACTTC
TRBV7-6	TRBJ1-1	NA	NA	CASSPIAWGQAFF	TGTGCCAGCAGCCCTATTGCTTGGGGCCAAGCTTTCTTT
TRBV7-6	TRBJ2-7	NA	NA	CASSFEVWNEQYF	TGTGCCAGCAGCTTCGAAGTCTGGAACGAGCAGTACTTC
TRBV28	TRBJ2-1	TRBD1	NA	CASRPRTGGSYNEQFF	TGTGCCAGCAGACCGCGGACAGGCGGGTCCTACAATGAGCAGTTCTTC
TRBV5-6	TRBJ2-5	NA	NA	CASSFSSQYYF	TGTGCCAGCAGCTTCAGTTCACAGTACTACTTC
TRBV10-3	TRBJ2-2	TRBD1	NA	CAIPGQPNTGELFF	TGTGCCATCCCGGGACAGCCGAACACCGGGGAGCTGTTTTTT
TRBV5-4	TRBJ2-1	NA	NA	CASSLVGPNNEQFF	TGTGCCAGCAGCTTGGTGGGCCCCAACAATGAGCAGTTCTTC